The 30 T cell receptor beta chains presented below share a single source sample, sequenced in a study of regulatory T cells in long-lasting Graves disease (dated by TCRdb to about 2021). The library was built by means of multiplex PCR. Data came from an Illumina HiSeq 4000. iRepertoire HTBI primers and Arm-PCR amplification of CDR3 regions were used to construct TCR beta libraries. The raw public data were reprocessed by TCRdb itself: fastp quality trimming at Q25, MiXCR clonotype calling, in-frame beta chains only. Entries that share a CDR3 protein sequence are merged under the most common genes and DNA. Present in this sample are fewer than 550,000 distinct CDR3 sequences, around 15% of which were seen just once. The ten largest account for roughly 25% of the sample. What this sample's time point label stands for: newly diagnosed GD, antithyroid drugs for less than 3 months. For both TCR sequencing and RNA sequencing, RNA was extracted from PBMCs using TRIzol.

The same data also contributed to another study, on T cells in Graves' hyperthyroidism and ophthalmopathy.

Sequencing was performed on peripheral blood mononuclear cells (PBMCs), taken at new diagnosis, from a patient treated with antithyroid drugs. Source of these receptors: a woman aged 40 to 65 with Graves disease. Donor details come from another sample of the same person, matched by shared clones.

The V gene is TRBV6-2 or TRBV6-3, the J gene TRBJ1-2; D unclear. The V end was cut by 0 bases, the J end by 4 bases, with 15 bases between. Germline V CDR1 and CDR2: MNHEY, SVGEGT. The CDR3 has 16 residues. The CDR3 reads CASSYSQNMGSYGYTF. CDR3 nucleotides: TGTGCCAGCAGTTACTCCCAAAATATGGGTAGCTATGGCTACACCTTC.

This clonotype was seen at least ten times. J is TRBJ2-3 and V is TRBV15; the match to TRBD1 covers 9 bases. Germline CDR1 is LNHNV and CDR2 is YYDKDF (reference sequence). J gave up 0 bases and V 6 bases, and 4 bases lay outside the gene matches. This CDR3 spans 15 amino acids. This CDR3 is CATRNGQGSTDTQYF. CDR3 sequence (DNA): TGTGCCACCAGAAATGGACAGGGGAGCACAGATACGCAGTATTTT.

This clonotype has a single count. J is TRBJ2-7 and V is TRBV6-1, with a possible D match to TRBD1 (5 bases). Trimming removed 6 bases from V and 6 bases from J, with 18 bases in between. CDR3 length: 14 residues. Germline CDR1 reads MNHNS; CDR2 reads SASEGT. Here the CDR3 DNA reads TGTGCCAGCAGCCCGGCCAGGGTAGAGTTCGAGCAGTACTTC. Translating it yields CASSPARVEFEQYF.

This clonotype was seen a few times. V is TRBV7-9 and J is TRBJ1-3; D possibly corresponds to TRBD1 (5 bases). Germline CDR1 is SEHNR and CDR2 is FQNEAQ (reference sequence). Trimming took 1 base from V and 0 from J, leaving 16 bases between them. This CDR3 has 18 residues. The CDR3 protein is CASSLGGDPRDSGNTIYF. As DNA, the CDR3 is TGTGCCAGCAGCTTAGGCGGGGACCCCAGGGACTCTGGAAACACCATATATTTT.

This clonotype was seen only once. A much larger clone sits a single nucleotide away, making a read error possible. J is TRBJ2-7 and V is TRBV12-5; maybe TRBD1 (5 bases). From germline, CDR1 is LGHNT and CDR2 FRNRAP. The CDR3 runs to 16 residues. V lost 5 bases to trimming and J lost 9 bases, with 26 bases between them. The CDR3 reads CASGQPQGLGSEGQYF. In DNA form, the CDR3 reads TGTGCTAGTGGTCAACCCCAGGGTTTGGGATCGGAAGGGCAGTACTTC.

V is TRBV28 and J is TRBJ2-3, with 13 bases that match TRBD2. The CDR3 spans 18 residues. Losses at the gene ends were 6 bases for V and 3 bases for J; bases not matched to a gene: 12. Germline V gene lookup returns CDR1 MDHEN and CDR2 SYDVKM. CDR3 residues: CASSRNNPGLAGTDTQYF. DNA of the CDR3: TGTGCCAGCAGCCGAAATAACCCGGGACTAGCGGGAACAGATACGCAGTATTTT.

This clonotype was observed a few times. The genes are TRBV5-8 and TRBJ1-2; D ambiguous. The CDR3 spans 14 residues. Germline values: CDR1 SGHTS, CDR2 YDEGEE. Trimming cost V 3 bases and J 8 bases, with 17 bases left between them. The CDR3: CASSYPAAVRGYTF. Written as DNA, the CDR3 is TGTGCCAGCAGCTATCCAGCGGCCGTAAGAGGCTACACCTTC.

This chain connects TRBV28 to TRBJ2-1; 9 bases map to TRBD2. The CDR3 is 16 residues long. CDR1 is MDHEN and CDR2 is SYDVKM in the germline V gene. V was pared by 4 bases and J by 2 bases, with 6 bases of the junction left unmatched. The CDR3 bases are TGTGCCAGCAGTTCCCCGGGCGGGGGGGCCTACAATGAGCAGTTCTTC. Translated: CASSSPGGGAYNEQFF.

This clonotype was counted at least ten times. The chain links TRBV6-2 or TRBV6-3 to TRBJ2-1; D is perhaps TRBD1 or TRBD2 (6 bases each). V gave up 0 bases and J gave up 1 base, with 13 bases separating them. The CDR3 covers 17 residues. Germline assignment: CDR1 MNHEY and CDR2 SVGEGT. For the CDR3, the DNA is TGTGCCAGCAGTTACTCGTCCGGGGGCGAGTCCTACAATGAGCAGTTCTTC. Translating gives CASSYSSGGESYNEQFF.

This clonotype was counted at least ten times. The V and J genes are TRBV2 and TRBJ2-5, with 10 nucleotides matching TRBD2. The CDR3 consists of 14 residues. Germline V gene sequence: CDR1 SNHLY, CDR2 FYNNEI. CDR3 nucleotide sequence: TGTGCAGTTATAACAGGACTAGCGGAAGAGACCCAGTACTTC. Protein sequence: CAVITGLAEETQYF.

This clonotype was counted ten times or more. The rearrangement links TRBV12-3 or TRBV12-4 to TRBJ1-5, with a weak D call TRBD1 (6 bases). The CDR3 is 15 amino acids. Trimming left V 7 bases short and J 2 bases short, with 15 bases between. The CDR3 DNA reads as TGTGCCAGCAACCCTTCGGGACATGGCAATCAGCCCCAGCATTTT. Protein sequence: CASNPSGHGNQPQHF.

V and J are TRBV29-1 and TRBJ1-2; D is possibly TRBD1 (6 bases). V shed 0 bases and J shed 4 bases, with 12 bases lying between them. Germline V gene data show CDR1 as SQVTM and CDR2 as ANQGSEA. This CDR3 has 14 amino acids. CDR3 in amino acids: CSVEDRGESYGYTF. The CDR3 DNA is TGCAGCGTTGAAGATAGGGGGGAAAGCTATGGCTACACCTTC.

Many counts were recorded for this clonotype. V and J are TRBV7-9 and TRBJ2-2; no clear D gene. CDR1 is SEHNR, CDR2 FQNEAQ, per germline (reference sequence). Trimming removed 0 bases from V and 0 bases from J, with 5 bases in between. This CDR3 region has 15 residues. CDR3 coding DNA: TGTGCCAGCAGCTTAGCAGGCTCGAACACCGGGGAGCTGTTTTTT. This codes for CASSLAGSNTGELFF.

This clonotype was seen a few times. V gene TRBV5-1 combines with J gene TRBJ1-6, with 7 bases that match TRBD1. Trimming removed 5 bases from V and 6 bases from J; junction bases left unmatched: 8. CDR1 is SGHRS, CDR2 YFSETQ, per germline. The CDR3 length is 15 residues. CDR3 in amino acids: CASRPGTASNSPLHF. The CDR3 nucleotides read TGCGCCAGCAGACCCGGGACAGCCAGTAATTCACCCCTCCACTTT.

The rearrangement links TRBV14 to TRBJ1-1; D remains ambiguous. Per the germline V gene, CDR1 is SGHDN and CDR2 is FVKESK. Trimming pared 4 bases from V and 5 bases from J, leaving 17 bases between. CDR3 length: 15 amino acids. The CDR3 DNA sequence: TGTGCCAGCAGCCCCCGACTCATCCCAACAACTGAAGCTTTCTTT. Its protein product is CASSPRLIPTTEAFF. Filled out from reference TRBV14 and TRBJ1-1, the complete variable domain reads EAGVTQFPSHSVIEKGQTVTLRCDPISGHDNLYWYRRVMGKEIKFLLHFVKESKQDESGMPNNRFLAERTGGTYSTLKVQPAELEDSGVYFCASSPRLIPTTEAFFGQGTRLTVV.

This clonotype was observed a few times. The chain links TRBV4-2 to TRBJ2-7, with TRBD2 identical over 11 bases. The CDR3 sequence is 15 residues long. The trim removed 4 bases at V and 7 bases at J, leaving 9 bases unmatched. The V gene's germline CDR1 is LGHNA and CDR2 YNFKEQ. The CDR3 loop reads CASSRPLAGAGEQYF. The CDR3 DNA follows: TGTGCCAGCAGCCGCCCACTAGCGGGGGCGGGGGAGCAGTACTTC.

The chain recombines TRBV5-1 with TRBJ1-1, with 7 bases matching TRBD1. CDR1 and CDR2 (germline): SGHRS, YFSETQ. There are 12 residues in the CDR3. Trimming removed 6 bases from V and 4 bases from J; junction bases left unmatched: 3. The CDR3 spells CASKSGGTEAFF. DNA of the CDR3: TGCGCCAGCAAATCAGGGGGCACTGAAGCTTTCTTT.

The chain links TRBV10-3 to TRBJ2-1; D gene ambiguous. From germline, CDR1 is ENHRY and CDR2 SYGVKD. The CDR3 has 13 amino acids. The V and J ends lost 4 bases and 7 bases respectively, with 11 bases between them. Written as DNA, the CDR3 is TGTGCCATCAGTGCTGGTGGCGATAATGAGCAGTTCTTC. This codes for CAISAGGDNEQFF.

The V and J genes are TRBV5-6 and TRBJ2-5; D remains unclear. The CDR3 extends over 13 amino acids. V was cut by 0 bases and J by 7 bases, with 10 bases left in between. The germline V gene has CDR1 SGHDT and CDR2 YYEEEE. The CDR3 spells CASSLERIGTQYF. The CDR3 DNA follows: TGTGCCAGCAGCTTGGAACGCATCGGGACCCAGTACTTC. The whole variable domain, filled in from reference TRBV5-6 and TRBJ2-5, reads DAGVTQSPTHLIKTRGQQVTLRCSPKSGHDTVSWYQQALGQGPQFIFQYYEEEERQRGNFPDRFSGHQFPNYSSELNVNALLLGDSALYLCASSLERIGTQYFGPGTRLLVL.

This clonotype was seen at least ten times. The chain joins TRBV3-1 to TRBJ2-7, with D uncertain. The ends were cut back, 5 bases at V and 3 bases at J, with 17 bases in the middle. The length of the CDR3 is 15 residues. Germline V gives CDR1 LGHDT, CDR2 YNNKEL (reference sequence). In DNA, the CDR3 is TGTGCCAGCAGCTATCAAGACCGCCCTAACTACGAGCAGTACTTC. Translating gives CASSYQDRPNYEQYF.

This clonotype has only a few counts. The V call is TRBV5-5, the J call TRBJ2-7; D not certain. CDR1 and CDR2 from the germline V gene are SGHKS and YYEKEE (reference sequence). The CDR3 is made up of 13 amino acids. V lost 2 bases to trimming and J lost 5 bases, with 11 bases between them. Here the CDR3 reads CASSFNGPDEQYF. CDR3 in DNA: TGTGCCAGCAGCTTTAACGGCCCTGACGAGCAGTACTTC.

Comments on this clonotype: This may be a read error, as it is one base from a much larger clone. The chain uses TRBV3-1 and TRBJ1-1; tentative D call: TRBD1 (6 bases). From germline, CDR1 is LGHDT and CDR2 YNNKEL (reference sequence). The CDR3 sequence is 14 residues long. V lost 5 bases, J lost 4 bases, and 14 bases lay in between. Here the CDR3 DNA reads TGTGCCAGCAGCTCACCGGGACACAGCACTGAAGCTTTCTTT. Residues: CASSSPGHSTEAFF.

The sample holds many counts of this clonotype. The V gene is TRBV27, the J gene TRBJ2-1, with 7 bases lining up with TRBD1. The CDR3 has 14 residues. Germline assignment: CDR1 MNHEY and CDR2 SMNVEV (reference sequence). J lost 2 bases, V lost 6 bases, and 4 bases had no gene match. CDR3 protein: CASSTDRAYNEQFF. DNA of the CDR3: TGTGCCAGCAGCACCGACAGGGCCTACAATGAGCAGTTCTTC.

Regarding this clonotype: One end of the junction does not line up with germline, which may come from a read error. The chain carries TRBV6-1 and TRBJ1-3; D gene uncertain. This CDR3 comprises 14 residues. CDR1 is MNHNS, CDR2 SASEGT, per germline. The CDR3: CAISEWGSGNTIYF. The CDR3 DNA reads TGTGCCATCAGTGAGTGGGGCTCTGGAAACACCATATATTTT.

This clonotype was observed at least ten times. The chain couples TRBV11-2 to TRBJ2-7; no firm D call. Germline loops: CDR1 SGHAT, CDR2 FQNNGV. This CDR3 comprises 11 residues. The V end was cut by 0 bases, the J end by 4 bases, with 1 base between. The CDR3, as DNA: TGTGCCAGCAGCTTAGATTACGAGCAGTACTTC. Translation gives CASSLDYEQYF.

In its sample, this clonotype was seen many times. The chain links TRBV20-1 to TRBJ2-7, with D maybe TRBD1 (5 bases). Germline CDR1 reads DFQATT; CDR2 reads SNEGSKA (reference sequence). With 4 bases removed from V and 3 bases from J, the gap between germline ends came to 22 bases. The CDR3 contains 16 residues. The CDR3 sequence is CSAKPHLWGYVYEQYF. The CDR3, as DNA: TGCAGTGCTAAACCTCACCTTTGGGGCTACGTCTACGAGCAGTACTTC.

DNA for the CDR3: TGTGCCAGCAGCCGGACGCCCTCTAAGTCCTACAATGAGCAGTTCTTC. As protein: CASSRTPSKSYNEQFF. This sequence joins TRBV7-6 and TRBJ2-1; D remains unclear. V lost 5 bases and J 1 base, leaving 15 bases between the germline ends. The germline CDR1 and CDR2 sequences are SGHVS and FNYEAQ. CDR3 size: 16 residues.

The chain carries TRBV7-9 and TRBJ2-3; D possibly corresponds to TRBD1 (5 bases). Germline-derived CDR1 and CDR2 are SEHNR and FQNEAQ (reference sequence). The CDR3 contains 14 residues. The V gene lost 9 bases and the J gene lost 2 bases, with 15 bases spanning the gap. The CDR3 DNA is TGTGCCAGTAGTACCCCGACAGACACAGATACGCAGTATTTT. Encoded protein: CASSTPTDTDTQYF.

This clonotype was seen at least ten times. The CDR3 coding sequence is TGTGCCAGCAGCTTTGAGACTCTGGGCACTGAAGCTTTCTTT. It encodes CASSFETLGTEAFF. The chain joins TRBV7-6 to TRBJ1-1; D gene unclear. The CDR3 totals 14 residues. The V gene lost 3 bases and the J gene lost 4 bases, with 12 bases spanning the gap. CDR1 is SGHVS, CDR2 FNYEAQ, per germline.

In this sample, this clonotype turned up many times. The genes are TRBV27 and TRBJ2-1; D ambiguous. Germline CDR1 reads MNHEY; CDR2 reads SMNVEV (reference sequence). This CDR3 has 13 residues. The ends were cut back, 5 bases at V and 1 base at J, with 6 bases in the middle. The CDR3 sequence: CASSRQSYNEQFF. The DNA of the CDR3 is TGTGCCAGCAGTCGGCAGTCCTACAATGAGCAGTTCTTC.